This TCR beta chain was sequenced in a study of long-term antiretroviral therapy in people with HIV. Findings and limits, study-wide: Clones with expansion before ART led the repertoire at all time points. Post-treatment diversity went higher with ART but stayed below transplant donor controls.

The libraries were made with immunoSEQ v3.0 at survey level. Measured with immunoSEQ multiplex PCR; TCRdb has only the in-frame clones, and not every one. This table has around 21,000 clones, 80% to 85% appearing once. This clone has only one observation. Its antigen remains unidentified. CDR3 length: 15 residues. V was clipped by 0 bases and J by 3 bases, with 10 bases between them. Germline V gene sequence: CDR1 MNHEY, CDR2 SVGAGI. This chain uses TRBV6-5 with TRBJ2-3; the D is unclear. The source material was unsorted PBMCs, sampled 0.2 years after starting antiretroviral therapy. The clonotype comes from a woman in her twenties or thirties with HIV. CDR3 in DNA: TGTGCCAGCAGTTACTCGCAGATTTTGACAGATACGCAGTATTTT. Residues: CASSYSQILTDTQYF.